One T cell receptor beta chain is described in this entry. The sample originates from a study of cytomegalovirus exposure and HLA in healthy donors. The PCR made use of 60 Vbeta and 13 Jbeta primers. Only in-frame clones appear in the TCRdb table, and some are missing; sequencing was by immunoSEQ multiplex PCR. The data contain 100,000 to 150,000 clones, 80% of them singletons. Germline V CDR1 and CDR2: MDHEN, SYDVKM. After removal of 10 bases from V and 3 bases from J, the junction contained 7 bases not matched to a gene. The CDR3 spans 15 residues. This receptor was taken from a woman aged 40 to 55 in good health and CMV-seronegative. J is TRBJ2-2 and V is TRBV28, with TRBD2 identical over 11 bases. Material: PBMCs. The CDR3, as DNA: TGTGCCACCACTAGCGGGAGTGGCGACACCGGGGAGCTGTTTTTT. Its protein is CATTSGSGDTGELFF.